The TCR beta chain described here comes from a study of T cells after yellow fever vaccination (dated by TCRdb to about 2019). With respect to the entire study: The SMART-Seq v4 Ultra Low Input RNA kit was used to prepare libraries from fractions with low cell numbers. Two healthy male donors, one aged 18 to 30 and one aged 30 to 39 years, were included in the cohort. Blood samples were taken at several timepoints before and after primary and secondary immunization, and bulk PBMC replicates and cell subsets were isolated. To track T-cell clones before and after primary and booster YFV17D yellow fever vaccination, bulk TCR alpha and beta repertoires were sequenced longitudinally.

CDR1 and CDR2 are drawn from the germline V gene: SGHAT, FQNNGV. Trimming removed 4 bases from V and 4 bases from J, leaving 13 bases between the germline ends. From the cysteine through the phenylalanine, the CDR3 covers 14 amino acids. The kept DNA is CDR3 alone, 42 bases in frame from the first base. TCR cDNA was made using 5'RACE template switching, a step that added a universal primer site and unique molecular identifiers. cDNA synthesis was primed from both the TCR alpha and TCR beta constant segments. Library amplification involved two PCR steps, and the second step added sample barcodes and sequencing adapters. Sequencing of libraries was performed on Illumina HiSeq 2500 (2x100 bp) or NovaSeq (2x150 bp). Processing in the source paper ran as follows. Demultiplexing of reads and collapsing into UMI consensus sequences were performed with MIGEC, and V(D)J alignment was carried out with MiXCR. Vaccine-responding clonotypes were defined with edgeR using replicate PBMC samples, requiring FDR below 0.01 and a log2 fold change above 5 up to day 15. CD4 or CD8 identity was assigned to each bulk clonotype according to whether the clonotype was present at higher abundance in the sequenced CD4 repertoire or the sequenced CD8 repertoire. TCRdb reran the public reads through fastp at Q25 and MiXCR, keeping productive beta chains. Identical CDR3 proteins give one entry, which carries the most common genes and DNA. The V and J calls and clone size come from TCRdb's table, not from the authors' own analysis. The sample has approximately 510,000 distinct CDR3 sequences on record, less than 25% of them singletons. In total, the top ten clones hold roughly 16% of the sample.

Concerning this clonotype: Its antigen is not yet known. It has no much larger one-base neighbor in the sample; base qualities were not kept.

The paper as a whole reports these results and caveats: The secondary T-cell response was found to be weaker but faster than the primary response, with a peak reached on day 5 rather than on day 15. Because only a couple of donors were included in the study, the extent to which the findings can be generalized is limited. A small fraction of clonotypes showed up in both the CD4 and CD8 compartments, probably as a result of convergent recombination. After the booster, most clones that had expanded after primary vaccination were detected again (around 97% of CD4 and about 88% of CD8), suggesting broad maintenance of memory. Computational filtering was needed because FACS-sorted repertoires could contain abundant contaminating clonotypes from the bulk population.

The sample's treatment or condition label is to be understood as: live attenuated yellow fever vaccine strain. At every blood-draw timepoint, two biological replicates of bulk PBMCs were collected. A standard Ficoll-Paque protocol was used to isolate PBMCs from peripheral blood. TriZol was used to extract RNA from bulk PBMCs, CD4 and CD8 fractions, and dextramer-positive and dextramer-negative fractions. The sequence came from a man aged 18-30 years who received the YFV17D yellow fever vaccine. The chain joins TRBV11-2 to TRBJ2-5; no D gene can be assigned with confidence. The sample in question was PBMCs, obtained 21 days after the first yellow fever vaccination. CDR3 reads: CASSSRRVGETQYF. The bases read TGTGCCAGCAGCTCAAGAAGGGTCGGAGAGACCCAGTACTTC.